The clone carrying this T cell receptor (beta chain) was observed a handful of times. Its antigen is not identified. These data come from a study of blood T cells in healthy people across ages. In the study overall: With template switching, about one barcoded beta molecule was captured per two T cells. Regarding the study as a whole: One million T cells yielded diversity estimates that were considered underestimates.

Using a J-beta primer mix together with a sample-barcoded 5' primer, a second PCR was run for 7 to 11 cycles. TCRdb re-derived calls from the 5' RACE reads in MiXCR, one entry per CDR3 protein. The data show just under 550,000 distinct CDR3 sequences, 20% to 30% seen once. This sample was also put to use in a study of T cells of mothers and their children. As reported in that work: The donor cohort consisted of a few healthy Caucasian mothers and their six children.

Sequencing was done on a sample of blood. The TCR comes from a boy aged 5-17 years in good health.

The CDR3, as DNA: TGTGCCAGCAGCCAAGATTCGAGCGGGAATACGCAGTATTTT. Translation: CASSQDSSGNTQYF. This chain links TRBV4-2 with TRBJ2-3, with 7 bases matching TRBD2. The germline V gene encodes CDR1 LGHNA and CDR2 YNFKEQ. This CDR3 contains 14 residues. V was clipped by 0 bases and J by 7 bases; unmatched bases: 4.